This TCR beta chain was captured by sequencing in a study of T-cell memory formation after mild COVID-19. At the level of the study: TCR clusters were largely donor specific.

Using constant-segment primers, 5'RACE produced TCR alpha and TCR beta cDNA libraries carrying sample barcodes and UMIs. TCRdb re-called the 5' RACE reads through MiXCR, storing one row per CDR3 protein. The sample contains hundreds of thousands of distinct CDR3 sequences, around 15% of which appear only once. This clonotype was seen a handful of times. Its matching antigen is unknown. General study points: Largely, contracting CD4+ clones fell within CM and EM, and contracting CD8+ clones within EMRA. Pre-infection memory already had some responding clones, implying cross-reactive memory joined.

The receptor comes from a young man who had mild COVID-19 (a few samples of this study predate the infection). Cell type and time point are not known. The sample consisted of PBMCs or a T cell subset sorted from them (not recorded which).

The CDR3, as DNA: TGTGCCAGCAGTCATGACAACGGCTATGGCTACACCTTC. The encoded protein is CASSHDNGYGYTF. V and J are TRBV6-6 and TRBJ1-2; D is unclear. Germline assignment: CDR1 MNHNY and CDR2 SVGAGI (reference sequence). The CDR3 totals 13 residues. The V end was cut by 5 bases, the J end by 4 bases, with 11 bases between.